This TCR beta chain was profiled in a study of shared clonotypes between healthy human individuals. For the study at large: CD4 naive and memory got three plates each, CD8 naive two, CD8 memory one.

Concerning this clone: Its antigen is not identified.

Study results and caveats: Incompleteness in sorted-subset sequencing, despite large depth, was shown by rarefaction. There were few donors, and this limited the genetic and exposure-history diversity represented. Naive subsets generally exceeded memory subsets in estimated richness.

Sequenced by immunoSEQ multiplex PCR; TCRdb stores in-frame clones only, minus some. The repertoire consists of 2 million to 2.5 million clones, with over 85% occurring once and the leading ten covering 0.36%. Germline V lookup: CDR1 SGDLS, CDR2 YYNGEE. Trimming left V 0 bases short and J 5 bases short, with 14 bases between. The CDR3 has 15 residues. This chain joins TRBV9 and TRBJ1-2, with a weak D call TRBD1 (6 bases). The receptor was derived from a man aged 18-30 years in good health. Some clones in this sample may be carry-over from other donors' samples. Sequencing was carried out using naive CD4+ T cells from PBMCs. Subset in this sample: CD45RA+ positively selected. CDR3 sequence reads: CASSVAVRGAYGYTF. DNA for the CDR3: TGTGCCAGCAGCGTAGCGGTGCGGGGGGCTTATGGCTACACCTTC.